This T cell receptor (beta chain) was captured in a study of cytomegalovirus exposure and HLA in healthy donors (TCRdb year 2017). In the study overall: An earlier analysis of some 620 of the donors reported 276 Gb of sequence data and around 110 million unique TCR beta sequences obtained from about 180 million T cells. An early release that covered some 640 HLA-typed donors contained 250 to 350 gigabases of sequencing data and around 80 million unique TCR sequences. The genetic ancestry cluster associated with self-reported Caucasian donors included roughly four fifths of the 300 to 450 genotyped donors. The study was designed to test whether signatures of past pathogen exposure could be identified by cataloging public T cell receptors. The study used immunosequencing to profile the T cell repertoires of 666 subjects and linked those repertoires to cytomegalovirus serostatus. In addition to the first cohort of approximately 670 subjects, a separate validation cohort of about 120 different subjects was used. High-throughput TCR immunosequencing, statistical association of individual TCRs with disease status, and machine learning were combined to predict cytomegalovirus infection status. A later analysis re-analyzed previously published TCR beta repertoires from 650 to 800 donors and added high-resolution HLA genotyping to study TCR occurrence patterns. In the later analysis, no new phenotypic data were used to find candidate immune exposures; instead, reliance was placed on TCR beta sequences and their occurrence across donors. To decide whether each TCR beta V gene segment behaved as functional or pseudogenic, an earlier analysis of approximately 590 of the donors relied on high-throughput TCR beta sequencing. Donor age, sex, ethnicity and CMV serostatus were compiled together with the repertoire data. A later genetic analysis took genome-wide SNP genotypes for about three fifths of the 666 donors and used that subset as a discovery cohort. Every discovery cohort repertoire had been produced on one sequencing platform. HLA typing covered class I and class II loci at four-digit resolution. Typing coverage varied by locus: roughly 629-630 donors for A, B, C, DRB1 and DQB1; approximately 500 for DQA1; about 590 for DPA1; roughly 470 for DPB1. Four to six DR-DQ haplotypes were handled as single units for association and clustering, since linkage in the cohort was strong. Among 350 to 400 genotyped donors of the cohort, an average of roughly 240,000 unique TCR beta nucleotide sequences were sequenced per donor, roughly a sixth of them non-productive. The research as a whole found: A few of the identified cytomegalovirus-associated TCR beta chains were confirmed in vitro to be specific for cytomegalovirus antigens. Assigning TCR associations to individual alleles was difficult when HLA alleles, especially DR and DQ, strongly co-occurred. In an earlier analysis of some 500 of the donors, most TCR beta V segments appeared in productive rearrangements about 87% or about 30% of the time, broadly matching IMGT annotations. Because counts were too low, roughly 18 rarely observed V segments, including chromosome 9 orphons, were left out of the earlier analysis of about 620 of the donors. Most CMV-associated TCR beta chains appeared to be HLA-restricted in a later analysis, and the HLA associations seemed to be driven largely by CMV exposure. In a later genetic analysis, a missense DCLRE1C variant was associated with V-gene and J-gene trimming of TCR beta chains, and the association was replicated in an independent cohort. Because HLA typing was missing for some donors at each locus, association tests included only the typed subset. Most TCR sequences were observed very rarely across donors, whereas some public TCRs were present in many individuals. A later genetic analysis reported fewer N-insertions in productive TCRs among donors in an Asian-associated ancestry cluster than the approximately 670-donor mean. Only TCR beta chains were sequenced in this cohort, and the absence of alpha or paired-chain data limited detectable features. A further reported finding was that TCR beta sequences accurately predicted the HLA-A and HLA-B alleles for most subjects in the first cohort. The study listed 170 or so TCR beta chains as associated with cytomegalovirus. At a false discovery rate of 0.05, a later analysis linked around 17,000 TCR beta sequences to specific HLA alleles. According to the authors, the approach could potentially be generalized to other disease states and immunological phenotypes. A later analysis found that HLA-associated TCR beta chains were more clonally expanded and had lower generation probabilities than equally common non-associated chains. Sequencing depth was assumed to be roughly uniform across donors in the presence/absence analyses, though that assumption may not hold. In a later analysis, several top co-occurrence clusters were reported to appear linked to parvovirus B19, influenza, CMV and Epstein-Barr virus. Correlated functional status among segregating V segments might reflect linkage disequilibrium, but an unknown experimental factor could not be ruled out. A group of highly shared sequence variants was considered likely to be a technical artifact of the sequencing pipeline. In a later analysis, the rate of TCR association differed among HLA loci, with DRB1 alleles having the most associated TCRs and HLA-C alleles having the fewest. For the cohort, immune exposure information was limited to CMV serostatus. Because the 87-base-pair reads could not distinguish some IMGT-functional V segments, including TRBV6-2 and TRBV6-3, those segments were excluded. The classifier was reported to diagnose cytomegalovirus status with high specificity and sensitivity in both the original cohort and the validation cohort.

According to the germline V gene, CDR1 reads SGHAT and CDR2 reads FQNNGV. Measured from the cysteine to the phenylalanine, the CDR3 is 14 residues long. Only the CDR3 DNA stays, 42 bases, in frame from base 1. The germline ends are 13 bases apart after V is trimmed by 6 bases and J by 4 bases. The cohort was made up of 650 to 700 healthy bone marrow donors. Cohort members were all nominally healthy when sampled, although unrecorded immune exposures were likely present. The donor tested CMV seronegative, placing the donor among the roughly 350 seronegative members of the cohort. Every donor gave a peripheral blood sample, and the peripheral blood mononuclear cells from that sample were used for TCR beta sequencing. The Qiagen DNeasy Blood Extraction Kit was used to extract genomic DNA from the blood cell samples. The library was prepared using the immunoSEQ multiplex PCR assay. A mixture of 60 forward primers for TCR Vbeta segments and 13 reverse primers for TCR Jbeta segments was used in the multiplex PCR. The CDR3 region of rearranged TCR beta genes was amplified from genomic DNA by a multiplex PCR assay. Amplified TCR beta libraries were sequenced as 87-base-pair reads on the Illumina HiSeq System. Concerning the study's data processing: Across the roughly 640 repertoires, a later analysis counted approximately 75 million unique TCR beta chains, some 11 million of which were shared by at least two donors. To remove PCR and sequencing errors, raw reads were error-corrected and collapsed into unique sequences using a nearest-neighbor algorithm that merged closely related sequences. CDR3 sequences were aligned to IMGT reference sequences to assign V, D and J gene segments. For a sequence to be retained, a match of at least six nucleotides to both a V gene segment and a J gene segment was required. Rearrangements were classified as productive when the CDR3 lacked stop codons and remained in frame with V and J, and all other rearrangements were classified as non-productive. Following IMGT convention, CDR3 was defined as the stretch from the second conserved V-encoded cysteine up to the conserved J-encoded phenylalanine. The earlier analysis of more than 450 of the donors excluded sequences that lacked an unambiguous match to a single V gene segment. An earlier analysis of 587 of the donors classified V segments as functional when productive rearrangements were above 56.7% and as segregating when the standard deviation between donors was above 5%. A statistical classification framework was built to diagnose cytomegalovirus status from the catalog of TCR beta chain sequences. V and J gene assignment, in a later analysis, came from comparing TCR nucleotide sequences with IMGT/GENE-DB human TR gene sequences. A later analysis assigned CDR3 sequences and most-parsimonious VDJ recombination scenarios with the TCRdist pipeline. In a later analysis, each TCR beta chain was defined by its CDR3 amino acid sequence together with its V-gene family, and reads without a unique V-gene family were excluded. In a later analysis, some 600 highly shared, low-generation-probability nucleotide sequences were removed to address suspected cross-contamination and a sequencing artifact. In a later analysis, a clonal expansion index for each public chain was calculated from normalized within-repertoire ranks of inferred template counts. In a later analysis, generation probabilities were computed with a VDJ recombination model fitted to out-of-frame rearrangements, and the resulting probabilities were checked against IGoR. In a later analysis, TCR-TCR, TCR-HLA and TCR-CMV co-occurrence was scored with hypergeometric tests, and a repertoire-size bias correction was applied to TCR pairs. In a later analysis, false discovery rates were estimated by permuting HLA or CMV assignments 20 times. A later analysis grouped co-occurring TCRs with DBSCAN, adding TCRdist sequence similarity when clustering within HLA-allele-positive subsets. Co-occurrence clustering excluded repertoires with fewer than 30,000 or more than 120,000 public chains, plus five with anomalous nucleotide sharing. As stored in TCRdb, this immuneACCESS dataset retains in-frame rearrangements with V and J assigned. A fraction of the clones does not appear; measured against another copy, unresolved V genes explain less than half of the discrepancy, and the remainder lacks a known reason. The V and J calls and the clone size are those of that table, but D and trimming were determined from the DNA. The sample table shows around 150,000 clones, and about 61% are seen once. The ten largest clonotypes hold 2% to 3% of the sample.

With regard to this clone: The specificity of this receptor is unknown. It has no much larger one-base neighbor in the sample; base qualities were not kept.

The rearranged segments are TRBV11-2 and TRBJ1-5; no D gene is confidently identified. The sequenced material came from PBMCs. The TCR originated in a woman between 40 and 50 years old in good health and CMV-seronegative. The nucleotides are TGTGCCAGCAGTGTGGGAGCAATTAATCAGCCCCAGCATTTT. Its protein reads: CASSVGAINQPQHF.